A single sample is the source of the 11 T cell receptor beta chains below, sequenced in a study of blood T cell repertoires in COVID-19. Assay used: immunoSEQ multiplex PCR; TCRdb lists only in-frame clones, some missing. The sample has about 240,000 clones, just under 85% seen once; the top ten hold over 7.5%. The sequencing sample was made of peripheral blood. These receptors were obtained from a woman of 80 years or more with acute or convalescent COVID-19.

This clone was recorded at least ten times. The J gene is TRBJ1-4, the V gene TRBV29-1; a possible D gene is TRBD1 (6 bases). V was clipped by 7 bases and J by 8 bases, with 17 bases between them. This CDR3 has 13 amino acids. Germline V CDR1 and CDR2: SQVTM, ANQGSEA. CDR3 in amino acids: CSGRGGRGEKLFF. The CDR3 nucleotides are TGCAGCGGTAGGGGGGGAAGAGGCGAAAAACTGTTTTTT.

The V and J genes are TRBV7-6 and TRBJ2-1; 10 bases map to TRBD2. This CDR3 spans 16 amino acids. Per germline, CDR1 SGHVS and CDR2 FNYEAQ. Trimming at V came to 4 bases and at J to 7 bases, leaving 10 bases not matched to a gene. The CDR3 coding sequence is TGTGCCAGCAGCTCCCAGGGAGCGGGGGGGCTTAATGAGCAGTTCTTC. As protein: CASSSQGAGGLNEQFF.

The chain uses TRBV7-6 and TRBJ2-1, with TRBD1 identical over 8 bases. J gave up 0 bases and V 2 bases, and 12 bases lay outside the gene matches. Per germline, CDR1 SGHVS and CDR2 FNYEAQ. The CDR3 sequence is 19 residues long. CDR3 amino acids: CASSLRGQGAISSYNEQFF. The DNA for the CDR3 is TGTGCCAGCAGCTTAAGGGGCCAGGGGGCCATAAGCTCCTACAATGAGCAGTTCTTC.

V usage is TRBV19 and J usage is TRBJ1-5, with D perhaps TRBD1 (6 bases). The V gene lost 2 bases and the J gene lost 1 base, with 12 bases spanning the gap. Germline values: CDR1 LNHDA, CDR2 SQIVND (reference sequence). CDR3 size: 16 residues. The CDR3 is CASSIYRAPSNQPQHF. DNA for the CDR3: TGTGCCAGTAGTATATACAGGGCCCCCAGCAATCAGCCCCAGCATTTT.

This chain's CDR3 is CASKGAGRDTQYF. CDR3 nucleotide sequence: TGTGCCAGCAAGGGGGCGGGGCGAGATACGCAGTATTTT. The rearrangement links TRBV28 to TRBJ2-3; a possible D gene is TRBD1 (7 bases). CDR3 length: 13 amino acids. Germline assignment: CDR1 MDHEN and CDR2 SYDVKM. Trimming left V 7 bases short and J 5 bases short, with 13 bases between.

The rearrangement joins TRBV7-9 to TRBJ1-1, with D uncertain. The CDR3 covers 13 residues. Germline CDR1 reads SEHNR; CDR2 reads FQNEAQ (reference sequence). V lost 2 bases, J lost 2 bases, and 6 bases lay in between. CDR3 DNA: TGTGCCAGCAGCTTAATAGTTAACACTGAAGCTTTCTTT. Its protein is CASSLIVNTEAFF.

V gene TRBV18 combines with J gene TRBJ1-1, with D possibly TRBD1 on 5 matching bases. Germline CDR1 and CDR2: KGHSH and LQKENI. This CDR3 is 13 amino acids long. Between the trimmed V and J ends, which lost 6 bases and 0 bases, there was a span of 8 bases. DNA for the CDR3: TGTGCCAGCTCCGGGACTGTGAACACTGAAGCTTTCTTT. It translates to CASSGTVNTEAFF.

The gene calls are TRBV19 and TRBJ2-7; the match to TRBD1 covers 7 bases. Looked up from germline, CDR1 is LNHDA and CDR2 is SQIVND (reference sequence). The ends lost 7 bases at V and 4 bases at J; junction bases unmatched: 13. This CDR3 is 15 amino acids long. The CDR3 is CASKGSTGERYEQYF. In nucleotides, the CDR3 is TGTGCCAGTAAAGGGTCCACAGGGGAGAGGTACGAGCAGTACTTC.

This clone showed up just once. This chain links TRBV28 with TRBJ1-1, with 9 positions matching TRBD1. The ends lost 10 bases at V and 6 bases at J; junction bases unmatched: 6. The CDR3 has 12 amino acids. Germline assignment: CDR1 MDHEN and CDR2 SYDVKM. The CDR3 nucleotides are TGTGCCATTACAGGGGGCATCTCTGAAGCTTTCTTT. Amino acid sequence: CAITGGISEAFF.

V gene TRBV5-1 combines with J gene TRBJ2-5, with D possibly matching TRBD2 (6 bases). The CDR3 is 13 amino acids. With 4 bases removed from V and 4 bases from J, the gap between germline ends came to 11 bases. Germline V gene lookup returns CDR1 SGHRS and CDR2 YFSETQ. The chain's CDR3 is CASSQPGGETQYF. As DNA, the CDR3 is TGCGCCAGCAGCCAGCCCGGGGGAGAGACCCAGTACTTC.

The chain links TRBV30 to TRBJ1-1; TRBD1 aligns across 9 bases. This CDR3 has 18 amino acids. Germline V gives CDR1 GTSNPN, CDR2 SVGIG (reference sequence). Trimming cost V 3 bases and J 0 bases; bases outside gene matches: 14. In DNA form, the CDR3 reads TGTGCCTGGAGCCCCGGGACAGGGATTGGGCTTTTGAACACTGAAGCTTTCTTT. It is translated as CAWSPGTGIGLLNTEAFF. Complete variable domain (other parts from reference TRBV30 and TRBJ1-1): SQTIHQWPATLVQPVGSPLSLECTVEGTSNPNLYWYRQAAGRGLQLLFYSVGIGQISSEVPQNLSASRPQDRQFILSSKKLLLSDSGFYLCAWSPGTGIGLLNTEAFFGQGTRLTVV.